Below are 30 T cell receptor beta chains sequenced from a single sample in a study of early T cells in non-severe SARS-CoV-2 infection. In TCRdb, the 5' RACE reads were re-called with MiXCR into one record per CDR3 protein. Altogether about 35,000 distinct CDR3 sequences are present, around 5.8% being singletons, with the ten largest covering 4% to 4.5%. Source: whole blood, taken at baseline. The source is an adult who was a healthcare worker with PCR-confirmed SARS-CoV-2 infection or an uninfected control (not recorded which).

The CDR3 here is CASSPPPGNTIYF. DNA for the CDR3: TGTGCCAGCAGCCCCCCCCCCGGAAACACCATATATTTT. J is TRBJ1-3 and V is TRBV9; D is ambiguous. The CDR3 contains 13 residues. Between the trimmed V and J ends, which lost 4 bases and 4 bases, there was a span of 9 bases. The V gene's germline CDR1 is SGDLS and CDR2 YYNGEE. Full variable domain (remainder filled in from reference TRBV9 and TRBJ1-3): DSGVTQTPKHLITATGQRVTLRCSPRSGDLSVYWYQQSLDQGLQFLIQYYNGEERAKGNILERFSAQQFPDLHSELNLSSLELGDSALYFCASSPPPGNTIYFGEGSWLTVV.

This clonotype was picked up many times. The CDR3: CAISESLAGGALYNEQFF. CDR3 nucleotide sequence: TGTGCCATCAGTGAGTCCCTAGCGGGGGGGGCCCTCTACAATGAGCAGTTCTTC. The chain carries TRBV10-3 and TRBJ2-1; TRBD2 matches 12 bases. CDR1 is ENHRY, CDR2 SYGVKD, per germline. There are 18 residues in the CDR3. V shed 0 bases and J 3 bases; nucleotides not matched to a gene: 6.

This clonotype appeared many times. The chain uses TRBV6-2 or TRBV6-3 and TRBJ2-5, with 9 bases that match TRBD1. The V segment lost 4 bases and the J segment 5 bases; nucleotides outside the gene matches: 2. The germline CDR1 and CDR2 sequences are MNHEY and SVGEGT. The CDR3 loop spans 13 amino acids. In DNA form, the CDR3 reads TGTGCCAGCAGTTCTGACAGGGGGGAGACCCAGTACTTC. Its protein product is CASSSDRGETQYF.

This clonotype came up a few times. This chain uses TRBV7-9 with TRBJ1-6; weak D call: TRBD1 (5 bases). Trimming took 7 bases from V and 10 from J, leaving 20 bases between them. Germline CDR1 SEHNR, CDR2 FQNEAQ (reference sequence). This CDR3 is built from 15 residues. CDR3 protein: CASIKSGQGGSPLHF. The CDR3 nucleotides are TGTGCCAGCATCAAGTCCGGGCAGGGAGGCTCACCCCTCCACTTT.

This clonotype showed up many times. The chain couples TRBV6-2 or TRBV6-3 to TRBJ2-3; 9 nucleotides match TRBD2. V lost 6 bases and J lost 0; bases outside the gene matches: 7. This CDR3 has 16 amino acids. Germline-derived CDR1 and CDR2 are MNHEY and SVGEGT. CDR3 residues: CASSYLSGGSTDTQYF. CDR3 sequence (DNA): TGTGCCAGCAGCTATCTTAGCGGGGGAAGCACAGATACGCAGTATTTT.

This clonotype showed up many times. The genes are TRBV20-1 and TRBJ2-1, with TRBD2 identical over 10 bases. The trim removed 4 bases at V and 6 bases at J, leaving 15 bases unmatched. CDR3 length: 17 amino acids. CDR1 is DFQATT and CDR2 is SNEGSKA in the germline V gene (reference sequence). In DNA, the CDR3 is TGCAGTGCTATTACTCGAGGAAGAGCGGGAGGGAGCAATGAGCAGTTCTTC. Encoded protein: CSAITRGRAGGSNEQFF.

This chain uses TRBV29-1 with TRBJ1-1; weak D call: TRBD1 (5 bases). Germline V gives CDR1 SQVTM, CDR2 ANQGSEA. V was trimmed by 7 bases and J by 2 bases, leaving 17 bases between them. This CDR3 is 14 amino acids long. CDR3 region: CSARDGWGNTEAFF. The CDR3 DNA is TGCAGCGCCAGGGACGGCTGGGGAAACACTGAAGCTTTCTTT.

This clonotype was seen many times. The chain uses TRBV7-3 and TRBJ2-3; 7 positions match TRBD2. This CDR3 is built from 13 residues. Germline CDR1 and CDR2: SGHTA and FQGTGA. The junction had 3 bases not matched to a gene; V was cut back by 1 base and J by 8 bases. CDR3 amino acids: CASSLREGGTQYF. The CDR3 nucleotides are TGTGCCAGCAGCTTAAGGGAGGGCGGTACGCAGTATTTT.

This clonotype was observed many times. The genes are TRBV4-1 and TRBJ1-2; unclear D gene. From germline, CDR1 is MGHRA and CDR2 YSYEKL. This CDR3 spans 14 amino acids. V was pared by 0 bases and J by 5 bases, with 10 bases between. CDR3 DNA: TGCGCCAGCAGCCAAGATTTCCCGACGTATGGCTACACCTTC. Translation: CASSQDFPTYGYTF.

There are many counts of this clonotype. The chain has TRBV6-5 and TRBJ2-1; 8 positions agree with TRBD1. CDR3 length: 15 amino acids. The germline V gene encodes CDR1 MNHEY and CDR2 SVGAGI. J gave up 5 bases and V 5 bases, and 8 bases lay outside the gene matches. CDR3 coding DNA: TGTGCCAGCAGTGACCAGGGGGCCGGCAACAATGAGCAGTTCTTC. This translates into CASSDQGAGNNEQFF.

The gene calls are TRBV11-2 and TRBJ2-1; unclear D gene. The CDR3 extends over 14 amino acids. With 6 bases removed from V and 5 bases from J, the gap between germline ends came to 14 bases. The germline V gene has CDR1 SGHAT and CDR2 FQNNGV. The chain's CDR3 is CASSLPDTNNEQFF. The CDR3 DNA reads TGTGCCAGCAGTTTACCCGACACAAACAATGAGCAGTTCTTC.

This clonotype has at least ten counts. The chain recombines TRBV19 with TRBJ2-1; TRBD2 aligns across 9 bases. The CDR3 spans 15 residues. In germline, CDR1 is LNHDA, CDR2 SQIVND (reference sequence). With V trimmed by 3 bases and J by 2 bases, 2 bases remained unmatched. CDR3 sequence reads: CASSMRGGAYNEQFF. In DNA, the CDR3 is TGTGCCAGTAGTATGCGGGGGGGCGCCTACAATGAGCAGTTCTTC.

This clonotype was recorded many times. V is TRBV4-3 and J is TRBJ2-1; no firm D call. Germline V gives CDR1 LGHNA, CDR2 YSLEER. The CDR3 spans 14 residues. V was pared by 2 bases and J by 4 bases, with 9 bases between. The CDR3 sequence is CASSQFTSYNEQFF. The CDR3 DNA reads as TGCGCCAGCAGCCAATTCACCTCATACAATGAGCAGTTCTTC.

This clonotype was recorded many times. The V and J genes are TRBV20-1 and TRBJ2-1; 10 bases align to TRBD2. Trimming cost V 5 bases and J 9 bases; bases outside gene matches: 16. The CDR3 runs 16 residues. Germline V gene lookup returns CDR1 DFQATT and CDR2 SNEGSKA (reference sequence). CDR3 DNA sequence: TGCAGTGCTCCACGATTTGGAGCGGGAGGGCCCAGTGAGCAGTTCTTC. It yields the protein CSAPRFGAGGPSEQFF.

The chain joins TRBV7-2 to TRBJ2-1; 13 bases map to TRBD2. Germline V gene sequence: CDR1 SGHTA, CDR2 FQGNSA. The trim removed 4 bases at V and 13 bases at J, leaving 4 bases unmatched. This CDR3 contains 13 residues. CDR3 sequence (DNA): TGTGCCAGCAGCTACGGACTAGCGGGGGACCAGTTCTTC. It codes for CASSYGLAGDQFF.

This clonotype was seen a few times. The gene calls are TRBV20-1 and TRBJ1-2, with TRBD1 as a possible D gene (6 bases). Germline-derived CDR1 and CDR2 are DFQATT and SNEGSKA (reference sequence). This CDR3 comprises 12 residues. With 6 bases removed from V and 8 bases from J, the gap between germline ends came to 16 bases. The CDR3 DNA sequence: TGCAGTGCAGTCCGGGACACTCCGGGCTACACCTTC. It yields the protein CSAVRDTPGYTF.

In this sample, this clonotype turned up many times. The V call is TRBV4-2, the J call TRBJ2-2; D remains ambiguous. CDR1 LGHNA and CDR2 YNFKEQ come from the germline V gene. This CDR3 comprises 15 residues. Trimming shortened V by 0 bases and J by 2 bases, and 7 bases separated the two germline ends. For the CDR3, the DNA is TGTGCCAGCAGCCAAGATAATACTAACACCGGGGAGCTGTTTTTT. Translated, it gives CASSQDNTNTGELFF.

This clonotype was counted between two and nine times. The V gene is TRBV18, the J gene TRBJ2-7; 7 positions agree with TRBD1. Germline CDR1 reads KGHSH; CDR2 reads LQKENI. The junction had 4 bases not matched to a gene; V was cut back by 1 base and J by 7 bases. CDR3 length: 13 residues. CDR3 DNA sequence: TGTGCCAGCTCACCACAGGGGGCAGGTGAGCAGTACTTC. Translated: CASSPQGAGEQYF. Variable domain in full (rest from reference TRBV18 and TRBJ2-7): NAGVMQNPRHLVRRRGQEARLRCSPMKGHSHVYWYRQLPEEGLKFMVYLQKENIIDESGMPKERFSAEFPKEGPSILRIQQVVRGDSAAYFCASSPQGAGEQYFGPGTRLTVT.

This clonotype was seen a few times. The genes are TRBV27 and TRBJ1-2; the match to TRBD1 covers 9 bases. This CDR3 is built from 14 residues. CDR1 and CDR2 (germline): MNHEY, SMNVEV (reference sequence). Unmatched junction bases numbered 6, after V lost 4 bases and J lost 6 bases. CDR3: CASSSTGGMDGYTF. The CDR3 DNA follows: TGTGCCAGCAGTTCGACAGGGGGGATGGATGGCTACACCTTC.

This clonotype has at least ten counts. The chain has TRBV18 and TRBJ1-1; 7 bases are shared with TRBD1. Germline V gene lookup returns CDR1 KGHSH and CDR2 LQKENI. This CDR3 region has 14 residues. This chain's CDR3 is CGFPGQPMNTEAFF. The CDR3 DNA sequence: TGTGGATTCCCGGGACAGCCAATGAACACTGAAGCTTTCTTT.

This clonotype was picked up a small number of times. CDR3 residues: CASGLEPANSPLHF. The CDR3, as DNA: TGTGCCAGCGGACTGGAGCCGGCCAATTCACCCCTCCACTTT. The chain recombines TRBV6-5 with TRBJ1-6; D unclear. V lost 8 bases to trimming and J lost 7 bases, with 15 bases between them. The germline V gene has CDR1 MNHEY and CDR2 SVGAGI. The CDR3 consists of 14 residues.

This clonotype has a count of ten or more. The chain has TRBV3-1 and TRBJ1-4; TRBD1 matches at 7 bases. The length of the CDR3 is 15 residues. Germline V gives CDR1 LGHDT, CDR2 YNNKEL (reference sequence). The V gene end was trimmed by 4 bases and the J gene end by 0 bases; junction bases not matched to a gene: 2. The CDR3 here is CASSRRGATNEKLFF. CDR3 nucleotides: TGTGCCAGCAGCCGCAGGGGGGCAACTAATGAAAAACTGTTTTTT. Full variable domain (rest looked up from reference TRBV3-1 and TRBJ1-4): DTAVSQTPKYLVTQMGNDKSIKCEQNLGHDTMYWYKQDSKKFLKIMFSYNNKELIINETVPNRFSPKSPDKAHLNLHINSLELGDSAVYFCASSRRGATNEKLFFGSGTQLSVL.

This clonotype was seen repeatedly, ten times or more. This sequence joins TRBV9 and TRBJ2-1; D call uncertain. Germline V gives CDR1 SGDLS, CDR2 YYNGEE. This CDR3 has 16 amino acids. V was pared by 4 bases and J by 0 bases, with 14 bases between. CDR3 residues: CASSLDGLSSYNEQFF. The DNA for the CDR3 is TGTGCCAGCAGCTTGGACGGGCTGAGCTCCTACAATGAGCAGTTCTTC. The whole variable domain, remainder taken from reference TRBV9 and TRBJ2-1, is DSGVTQTPKHLITATGQRVTLRCSPRSGDLSVYWYQQSLDQGLQFLIQYYNGEERAKGNILERFSAQQFPDLHSELNLSSLELGDSALYFCASSLDGLSSYNEQFFGPGTRLTVL.

This clonotype was picked up many times. The V call is TRBV11-2, the J call TRBJ2-2; 8 bases are shared with TRBD1. Trimming removed 4 bases from V and 5 bases from J; junction bases left unmatched: 6. The CDR3 sequence is 15 residues long. Germline loops: CDR1 SGHAT, CDR2 FQNNGV. Written as DNA, the CDR3 is TGTGCCAGCAGCTCATGGACAGGGCGAACCGGGGAGCTGTTTTTT. Translating it yields CASSSWTGRTGELFF.

Ten or more counts support this clonotype. V gene TRBV7-9 combines with J gene TRBJ2-1; TRBD2 matches 8 bases. Germline CDR1 is SEHNR and CDR2 is FQNEAQ (reference sequence). Trimming at V came to 7 bases and at J to 4 bases, leaving 6 bases not matched to a gene. This CDR3 is built from 14 residues. CDR3 bases: TGTGCCAGCAAAGAACTAGCGGTTTACAATGAGCAGTTCTTC. Amino acids: CASKELAVYNEQFF.

This clonotype was seen at least ten times. This rearrangement joins TRBV12-3 or TRBV12-4 to TRBJ2-7; D gene uncertain. This CDR3 contains 13 residues. The V end was cut by 3 bases, the J end by 6 bases, with 12 bases between. The CDR3 nucleotides read TGTGCCAGCAGTTTTCGGCAGCGAGGCGAGCAGTACTTC. It codes for CASSFRQRGEQYF.

In its sample, this clonotype was seen many times. The chain couples TRBV28 to TRBJ2-1; 8 bases are a match to TRBD2. Germline V gene sequence: CDR1 MDHEN, CDR2 SYDVKM. The V segment lost 3 bases and the J segment 7 bases; nucleotides outside the gene matches: 5. The CDR3 sequence is 14 residues long. In DNA, the CDR3 is TGTGCCAGCAGTTTGAGGGCTAGCGGGAATGAGCAGTTCTTC. Translating it yields CASSLRASGNEQFF.

This clonotype was detected once. A clone one base away is much larger, so this may be a read error. This chain links TRBV2 with TRBJ2-1; no clear D gene. Looked up from germline, CDR1 is SNHLY and CDR2 is FYNNEI. The CDR3 has 10 amino acids. The CDR3 here is CVSRPDGQFF. The DNA for the CDR3 is TGTGTCAGCAGGCCGGACGGACAGTTCTTC.

The sample holds a few counts of this clonotype. The chain combines TRBV7-9 with TRBJ1-1; TRBD1 might be the D (5 bases). This CDR3 spans 14 amino acids. Trimming stripped 6 bases from V and 3 bases from J, with 14 bases between. Per germline, CDR1 SEHNR and CDR2 FQNEAQ (reference sequence). CDR3 region: CASRQPLGDTEAFF. DNA for the CDR3: TGTGCCAGCAGACAGCCCCTGGGGGACACTGAAGCTTTCTTT.

In its sample, this clonotype ranks as medium-sized (0.01 to 0.1%). The CDR3 DNA follows: TGCAGTGCTAGAAACCCGGGACTAGCGGAATACGAGCAGTACTTC. Protein product: CSARNPGLAEYEQYF. The gene calls are TRBV20-1 and TRBJ2-7, with 11 bases that match TRBD2. V dropped 2 bases and J dropped 4; count of bases not matched to a gene: 7. The CDR3 covers 15 residues. Germline CDR1 and CDR2: DFQATT and SNEGSKA (reference sequence).